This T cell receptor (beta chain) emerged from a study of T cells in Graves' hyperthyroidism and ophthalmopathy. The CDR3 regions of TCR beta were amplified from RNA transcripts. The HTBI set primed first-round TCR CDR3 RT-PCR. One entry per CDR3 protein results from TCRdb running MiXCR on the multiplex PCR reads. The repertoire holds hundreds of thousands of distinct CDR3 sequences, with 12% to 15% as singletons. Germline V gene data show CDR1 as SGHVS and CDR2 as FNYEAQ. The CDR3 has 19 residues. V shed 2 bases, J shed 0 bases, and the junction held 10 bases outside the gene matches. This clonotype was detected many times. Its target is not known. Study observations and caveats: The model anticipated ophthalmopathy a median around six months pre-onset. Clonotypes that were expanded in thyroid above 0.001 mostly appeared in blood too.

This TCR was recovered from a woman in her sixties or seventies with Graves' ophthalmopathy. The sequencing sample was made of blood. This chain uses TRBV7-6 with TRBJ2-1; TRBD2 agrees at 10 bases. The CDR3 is CASSLILAGDSSSYNEQFF. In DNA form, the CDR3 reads TGTGCCAGCAGCTTAATCCTAGCGGGGGATTCAAGCTCCTACAATGAGCAGTTCTTC.